This T cell receptor beta chain was sequenced for a study of breast tumors, draining lymph nodes, adjacent tissues. Study observations and caveats: Data fit most tumor T cells coming from lymph node, expanding in tumor. That most tumor T cells come from lymph nodes remained unproven. Luminal-like breast cancer showed significantly greater tumor-nontumor repertoire similarity than basal-like breast cancer did. Tumor repertoires ranked between lymph nodes and nontumor tissue in diversity, with V and J gene preferences.

Using its own MiXCR run on the multiplex PCR reads, TCRdb lists one record per CDR3 protein. The table shows roughly 16,000 distinct CDR3 sequences, with about 64% occurring only once. This clonotype was detected once. What it binds is not known. Germline CDR1 is LNHDA and CDR2 is SQIVND (reference sequence). V lost 5 bases and J lost 8, with 21 bases in between. The CDR3 spans 15 residues. This chain links TRBV19 with TRBJ1-2; D may be TRBD1 (6 bases). The sample was tumor-adjacent breast tissue. This sequence was found in a female donor with breast cancer. Some clones in this sample may be carry-over from other donors' samples. The CDR3 DNA sequence: TGTGCCAGTAGTCGTAACCTACAGGGCGCGGGGGGCTACACCTTC. Encoded protein: CASSRNLQGAGGYTF.